One and the same sample provided the 27 T cell receptor beta chains below, sequenced in a study of CD8+ T cells in alopecia areata. RNA was isolated and reverse transcribed to cDNA, the sequencing template. Repertoires were generated with immunoSEQ multiplex PCR, while TCRdb's copy carries only in-frame clones and drops some. The table records 100,000 to 150,000 clones, approximately 47% of them present only once. Sequenced sample: NKG2D-low CD8+ T cells sorted from blood. The receptors shown here come from a human donor with alopecia areata.

This rearrangement joins TRBV29-1 to TRBJ2-1; 7 positions agree with TRBD1. This CDR3 is 14 amino acids long. With 1 base clipped from V and 6 bases from J, the junction kept 6 bases outside the gene matches. The germline V gene encodes CDR1 SQVTM and CDR2 ANQGSEA. CDR3 amino acids: CSVEVTGVRNEQFF. In DNA, the CDR3 is TGCAGCGTTGAAGTCACAGGGGTACGCAATGAGCAGTTCTTC.

The chain is built from TRBV4-3 and TRBJ1-1; D ambiguous. The V gene lost 1 base and the J gene lost 4 bases, with 13 bases spanning the gap. Germline V gene sequence: CDR1 LGHNA, CDR2 YSLEER. CDR3 length: 15 residues. The CDR3 here is CASSQVFSGVTEAFF. The CDR3 DNA is TGCGCCAGCAGCCAAGTGTTCAGTGGGGTCACTGAAGCTTTCTTT.

This sequence joins TRBV30 and TRBJ2-7; 8 nucleotides agree with TRBD2. With V trimmed by 7 bases and J by 5 bases, 7 bases remained unmatched. The CDR3 is made up of 12 amino acids. From germline, CDR1 is GTSNPN and CDR2 SVGIG (reference sequence). The CDR3 coding sequence is TGTGCCTCGGGACTAGAAGTTAACGAGCAGTACTTC. Its translation is CASGLEVNEQYF.

This clone was detected once. V usage is TRBV2 and J usage is TRBJ2-1; weak D call: TRBD2 (6 bases). The CDR3 consists of 15 residues. CDR1 is SNHLY, CDR2 FYNNEI, per germline. Trimming pared 4 bases from V and 2 bases from J, leaving 12 bases between. The CDR3 reads CASSVVAETYNEQFF. DNA of the CDR3: TGTGCCAGCAGTGTCGTAGCGGAGACCTACAATGAGCAGTTCTTC. The full variable domain, rest sourced from reference TRBV2 and TRBJ2-1, is EPEVTQTPSHQVTQMGQEVILRCVPISNHLYFYWYRQILGQKVEFLVSFYNNEISEKSEIFDDQFSVERPDGSNFTLKIRSTKLEDSAMYFCASSVVAETYNEQFFGPGTRLTVL.

The genes are TRBV5-6 and TRBJ1-5; D not certain. The V end lost 2 bases, the J end lost 3 bases, and 9 bases lay between the germline ends. Germline lookup yields CDR1 SGHDT and CDR2 YYEEEE. The CDR3 covers 14 residues. CDR3 sequence (DNA): TGTGCCAGCAGCTTCGAGGGATACAATCAGCCCCAGCATTTT. Translating gives CASSFEGYNQPQHF.

The V call is TRBV30, the J call TRBJ2-5; the D gene is possibly TRBD2 (5 bases). There are 12 residues in the CDR3. In germline, CDR1 is GTSNPN, CDR2 SVGIG (reference sequence). V dropped 7 bases and J dropped 1 base, with 10 bases sitting between them. CDR3 coding DNA: TGTGCCTCGGACTTAACCCAAGAGACCCAGTACTTC. Translating it yields CASDLTQETQYF.

The CDR3 spells CASSLEDANYEQYF. CDR3 nucleotide sequence: TGTGCCAGCAGCTTGGAGGACGCTAACTACGAGCAGTACTTC. This chain uses TRBV5-4 with TRBJ2-7, with D unclear. V was trimmed by 0 bases and J by 3 bases, leaving 10 bases between them. This CDR3 contains 14 residues. Germline V gene data show CDR1 as SGHNT and CDR2 as YYREEE (reference sequence).

This clone turned up a few times. The J gene is TRBJ2-2, the V gene TRBV29-1; 7 nucleotides line up with TRBD1. Germline CDR1 and CDR2: SQVTM and ANQGSEA. The V and J ends lost 7 bases and 1 base, in that order; junction bases with no gene match: 3. The CDR3 has 13 amino acids. The CDR3 DNA follows: TGCAGCGCTAGGACAGGGAACACCGGGGAGCTGTTTTTT. Its protein is CSARTGNTGELFF.

This clone was seen more than once but under ten times. The chain uses TRBV29-1 and TRBJ1-2; D is possibly TRBD1 (6 bases). This CDR3 has 11 residues. V lost 6 bases, J lost 3 bases, and 8 bases lay in between. Germline lookup yields CDR1 SQVTM and CDR2 ANQGSEA. CDR3 loop: CSVYRDYGYTF. CDR3 bases: TGCAGCGTCTACAGGGACTATGGCTACACCTTC. Full variable domain (rest looked up from reference TRBV29-1 and TRBJ1-2): SAVISQKPSRDICQRGTSLTIQCQVDSQVTMMFWYRQQPGQSLTLIATANQGSEATYESGFVIDKFPISRPNLTFSTLTVSNMSPEDSSIYLCSVYRDYGYTFGSGTRLTVV.

This clone was seen a few times. The CDR3 DNA reads TGTGCCAGCAGCCCCCCCAGCCAAGAGACCCAGTACTTC. It specifies CASSPPSQETQYF. This chain uses TRBV7-9 with TRBJ2-5; D is undetermined. Germline CDR1 reads SEHNR; CDR2 reads FQNEAQ (reference sequence). Trimming removed 5 bases at V and 1 base at J, with 8 bases between. The CDR3 spans 13 residues.

This clone was recorded only once. Germline is not matched at one junction end, which may reflect a read error. The V gene is TRBV13, the J gene TRBJ2-3; D possibly uses TRBD1 or TRBD2 (5 bases each). This CDR3 has 14 amino acids. Germline-derived CDR1 and CDR2 are PRHDT and FYEKMQ (reference sequence). The CDR3 is CATSLGRSTDTQYF. CDR3 nucleotide sequence: TGTGCCACCAGCCTGGGACGAAGCACAGATACGCAGTATTTT.

CDR3 protein: CSVAGLNPGEQFF. The CDR3 DNA follows: TGCAGCGTTGCGGGACTAAACCCCGGTGAGCAGTTCTTC. The V and J genes are TRBV29-1 and TRBJ2-1; 7 nucleotides agree with TRBD2. This CDR3 has 13 amino acids. The J segment lost 9 bases and the V segment lost 4 bases, leaving 9 bases of the junction unmatched. CDR1 SQVTM and CDR2 ANQGSEA come from the germline V gene.

This chain connects TRBV29-1 to TRBJ2-7; TRBD2 matches at 8 bases. The V segment lost 7 bases and the J segment 0 bases; nucleotides outside the gene matches: 5. This CDR3 region has 13 residues. The germline V gene has CDR1 SQVTM and CDR2 ANQGSEA. The CDR3 sequence: CSGLLADSYEQYF. DNA of the CDR3: TGCAGCGGTCTACTAGCGGACTCCTACGAGCAGTACTTC.

This clone appeared a few times. This chain connects TRBV9 to TRBJ2-1, with unresolved D. CDR3 size: 14 residues. The ends were cut back, 4 bases at V and 3 bases at J, with 11 bases in the middle. Per the germline V gene, CDR1 is SGDLS and CDR2 is YYNGEE. As DNA, the CDR3 is TGTGCCAGCAGCAGCCAGGACGGCTACAATGAGCAGTTCTTC. Its translation is CASSSQDGYNEQFF.

This clone was seen a handful of times. The CDR3 loop reads CASSDGSSYEQYF. For the CDR3, the DNA is TGTGCCAGCAGTGATGGATCATCCTACGAGCAGTACTTC. The chain uses TRBV27 and TRBJ2-7; D is unresolved. CDR3 size: 13 residues. Deletions cut 5 bases from V and 1 base from J, with 9 bases between. Germline V gene data show CDR1 as MNHEY and CDR2 as SMNVEV (reference sequence).

Here the CDR3 DNA reads TGCAGCGCACAAACGGGGGGCCAAACAGATACGCAGTATTTT. Translation gives CSAQTGGQTDTQYF. This chain joins TRBV29-1 and TRBJ2-3; tentative D call: TRBD2 (7 bases). The V end was cut by 7 bases, the J end by 3 bases, with 17 bases between. CDR1 and CDR2 (germline): SQVTM, ANQGSEA. The CDR3 runs to 14 residues.

The chain links TRBV23-1 to TRBJ2-1; no firm D call. TRBV23-1 is treated as an ORF (open reading frame) with a function not yet certain. This CDR3 spans 18 amino acids. Trimming pared 8 bases from V and 0 bases from J, leaving 23 bases between. The CDR3 DNA follows: TGCGCCAGCGGGTCGCGCGTAGACCGGTCGAGCTCCTACAATGAGCAGTTCTTC. Its translation: CASGSRVDRSSSYNEQFF.

This chain connects TRBV4-2 to TRBJ2-5; 9 bases are a match to TRBD2. The V segment lost 0 bases and the J segment 5 bases; nucleotides outside the gene matches: 7. This CDR3 spans 16 amino acids. CDR1 LGHNA and CDR2 YNFKEQ come from the germline V gene. The CDR3 protein is CASSQDGSGGSETQYF. The CDR3 coding sequence is TGTGCCAGCAGCCAAGATGGGAGCGGGGGGTCGGAGACCCAGTACTTC.

This chain connects TRBV30 to TRBJ1-2; TRBD1 matches 8 bases. The CDR3 is 13 amino acids. Germline trimming cut 3 bases from V and 6 bases from J; bases unmatched to any gene: 6. CDR1 GTSNPN and CDR2 SVGIG come from the germline V gene (reference sequence). The CDR3 nucleotides read TGTGCCTGGAGAGCCAGGGGGCCCGATGGCTACACCTTC. It specifies CAWRARGPDGYTF.

V is TRBV7-9 and J is TRBJ2-3, with D hard to call. V was cut by 2 bases and J by 0 bases, with 0 bases left in between. Looked up from germline, CDR1 is SEHNR and CDR2 is FQNEAQ (reference sequence). CDR3 length: 12 residues. This chain's CDR3 is CASSLSTDTQYF. DNA of the CDR3: TGTGCCAGCAGCTTAAGCACAGATACGCAGTATTTT.

The genes are TRBV29-1 and TRBJ2-7; no clear D gene. With 1 base removed from V and 3 bases from J, the gap between germline ends came to 13 bases. Germline V gene sequence: CDR1 SQVTM, CDR2 ANQGSEA. This CDR3 is 14 amino acids long. CDR3 in DNA: TGCAGCGTTGAAGGGCAAGGACCACACTACGAGCAGTACTTC. Translating gives CSVEGQGPHYEQYF.

About this clone itself: The sample carries other DNA sequences with the same CDR3. The genes are TRBV27 and TRBJ2-3, with D unclear. Germline values: CDR1 MNHEY, CDR2 SMNVEV (reference sequence). The V end lost 8 bases, the J end lost 5 bases, and 5 bases lay between the germline ends. CDR3 length equals 10 residues. CDR3 nucleotide sequence: TGTGCCAGCGGTAGAGATACGCAGTATTTT. It codes for CASGRDTQYF.

The chain joins TRBV6-5 to TRBJ2-7; D gene ambiguous. The CDR3 extends over 12 amino acids. Trimming stripped 6 bases from V and 3 bases from J, with 9 bases between. Germline V gives CDR1 MNHEY, CDR2 SVGAGI. CDR3 region: CASRDPGYEQYF. CDR3 sequence (DNA): TGTGCCAGCAGGGACCCAGGCTACGAGCAGTACTTC.

The chain employs TRBV6-5 and TRBJ2-7, with 8 bases aligning to TRBD1. V shed 5 bases and J 2 bases; nucleotides not matched to a gene: 8. Germline CDR1 and CDR2: MNHEY and SVGAGI. The CDR3 totals 15 residues. DNA for the CDR3: TGTGCCAGCAGTGCCAGGACAGGGCTGACCTACGAGCAGTACTTC. Residues: CASSARTGLTYEQYF.

The J gene is TRBJ2-5, the V gene TRBV6-1, with D perhaps matching TRBD1 or TRBD2 (5 bases each). Looked up from germline, CDR1 is MNHNS and CDR2 is SASEGT. The CDR3 sequence is 13 residues long. The V gene lost 4 bases and the J gene lost 1 base, with 7 bases spanning the gap. The DNA of the CDR3 is TGTGCCAGCAGTGGGGACGGCCAAGAGACCCAGTACTTC. Encoded protein: CASSGDGQETQYF.

The chain couples TRBV2 to TRBJ2-1, with TRBD2 identical over 7 bases. The V gene end was trimmed by 7 bases and the J gene end by 8 bases; junction bases not matched to a gene: 5. CDR1 is SNHLY and CDR2 is FYNNEI in the germline V gene. The CDR3 runs 12 residues. For the CDR3, the DNA is TGTGCCAGCAAGGACCTAGCGGATGAGCAGTTCTTC. It specifies CASKDLADEQFF.

The chain employs TRBV9 and TRBJ2-1; 7 nucleotides align to TRBD2. The junction had 12 bases not matched to a gene; V was cut back by 3 bases and J by 15 bases. This CDR3 contains 13 residues. CDR1 is SGDLS and CDR2 is YYNGEE in the germline V gene. CDR3 residues: CASSDSSTGGVFF. The CDR3 bases are TGTGCCAGCAGCGATTCCTCAACGGGAGGCGTGTTCTTC.